The 6 T cell receptor beta chains below were found in one sample sequenced in a study of T cell changes during pregnancy in multiple sclerosis. Data came from immunoSEQ multiplex PCR; TCRdb stores just in-frame clones and leaves some out. Among 18,000 or so clones listed, 70% to 90% were seen once. This specimen was CD4+ T cells from peripheral blood mononuclear cells, taken in the first trimester of pregnancy. The receptors derive from a female donor in good health, enrolled as a control in a pregnancy study.

This rearrangement joins TRBV6-1 to TRBJ2-2; 9 bases match TRBD2. Looked up from germline, CDR1 is MNHNS and CDR2 is SASEGT. V lost 0 bases, J lost 4 bases, and 0 bases stayed unmatched. This CDR3 contains 15 residues. The CDR3 sequence: CASSEASGGTGELFF. The CDR3 bases are TGTGCCAGCAGTGAAGCTAGCGGGGGCACCGGGGAGCTGTTTTTT.

The chain combines TRBV6-1 with TRBJ1-1; D possibly corresponds to TRBD1 (6 bases). CDR1 is MNHNS, CDR2 SASEGT, per germline. CDR3 length: 12 amino acids. V lost 6 bases and J 6 bases, leaving 11 bases between the germline ends. The CDR3 loop reads CASRGGAPEAFF. The CDR3 DNA follows: TGTGCCAGCAGAGGGGGGGCGCCTGAAGCTTTCTTT.

This chain joins TRBV2 and TRBJ2-7; possible D gene TRBD2, 6 bases. Per germline, CDR1 SNHLY and CDR2 FYNNEI. The CDR3 has 14 amino acids. The V and J ends lost 5 bases and 3 bases respectively, with 14 bases between them. CDR3 sequence: CASSQSGLNYEQYF. As DNA, the CDR3 is TGTGCCAGCAGTCAATCGGGACTTAACTACGAGCAGTACTTC.

The chain uses TRBV19 and TRBJ2-2; no reliable D call. The germline gives CDR1 LNHDA, CDR2 SQIVND (reference sequence). The CDR3 runs 14 residues. The V end lost 0 bases, the J end lost 1 base, and 3 bases lay between the germline ends. The CDR3: CASSIDRNTGELFF. In DNA form, the CDR3 reads TGTGCCAGTAGTATAGACAGGAACACCGGGGAGCTGTTTTTT.

CDR3 coding DNA: TGTGCCACCGCCGGGGGGCTAGCGGGAGCCTCGTACCAAGAGACCCAGTACTTC. Translated: CATAGGLAGASYQETQYF. The chain has TRBV10-3 and TRBJ2-5; 10 bases align to TRBD2. J lost 0 bases, V lost 10 bases, and 17 bases had no gene match. The CDR3 has 18 residues. Germline V CDR1 and CDR2: ENHRY, SYGVKD.

The rearrangement links TRBV7-2 to TRBJ1-1, with a tentative D call TRBD1 (5 bases). CDR3 length: 14 residues. V gave up 3 bases and J gave up 8 bases, with 16 bases separating them. In germline, CDR1 is SGHTA, CDR2 FQGNSA. CDR3 nucleotide sequence: TGTGCCAGCAGCTTGGGTAGGGGTGTCGGGGAAGCTTTCTTT. It is translated as CASSLGRGVGEAFF.